This entry lists 21 T cell receptor beta chains sequenced from one sample in a study of PD-1 blockade in classical Hodgkin lymphoma. All patients experienced relapse after autologous stem cell transplantation, and brentuximab vedotin exposure was variable. Clones were sequenced by immunoSEQ multiplex PCR, and TCRdb holds only the in-frame ones, with some missing. Of about 20,000 clones listed, 75% to 85% are singletons. The sequences come from peripheral blood mononuclear cells (PBMCs), collected before the second cycle of nivolumab. These TCRs come from a human donor with classical Hodgkin lymphoma.

This clone was detected a few times. V and J are TRBV5-1 and TRBJ2-7; 11 nucleotides agree with TRBD1. The CDR3 has 14 residues. Trimming cost V 0 bases and J 6 bases; bases outside gene matches: 2. Germline V lookup: CDR1 SGHRS, CDR2 YFSETQ. CDR3 bases: TGCGCCAGCAGCTTGGGTGGACAGGGGGCCGAGCAGTACTTC. This encodes CASSLGGQGAEQYF.

The genes are TRBV29-1 and TRBJ2-3; 12 positions agree with TRBD2. Trimming removed 7 bases from V and 2 bases from J; junction bases left unmatched: 7. The CDR3 spans 15 residues. Germline V gene sequence: CDR1 SQVTM, CDR2 ANQGSEA. CDR3 region: CSGTWTSGVTDTQYF. For the CDR3, the DNA is TGCAGCGGCACATGGACTAGCGGGGTCACAGATACGCAGTATTTT.

This clone was observed a handful of times. The chain links TRBV29-1 to TRBJ2-5; 8 nucleotides match TRBD2. J was trimmed by 5 bases and V by 4 bases; bases with no gene match: 9. CDR3 size: 14 residues. CDR1 and CDR2 (germline): SQVTM, ANQGSEA. The CDR3 DNA follows: TGCAGCGTTGTCCCAGCGGGGGCGGGGGAGACCCAGTACTTC. Protein: CSVVPAGAGETQYF. The variable domain in full, with the rest retrieved from reference TRBV29-1 and TRBJ2-5, is SAVISQKPSRDICQRGTSLTIQCQVDSQVTMMFWYRQQPGQSLTLIATANQGSEATYESGFVIDKFPISRPNLTFSTLTVSNMSPEDSSIYLCSVVPAGAGETQYFGPGTRLLVL.

This chain connects TRBV21-1 to TRBJ2-5; the table's D call of TRBD2 was not tested on the DNA. TRBV21-1 is shown as a pseudogene. The CDR3 totals 12 residues. CDR3 loop: CASNTYGETQYF. DNA of the CDR3: TGTGCCAGCAATACTTATGGAGAGACCCAGTACTTC.

This clone was seen a handful of times. V gene TRBV5-4 combines with J gene TRBJ2-3, with D possibly TRBD2 on 5 matching bases. The CDR3 has 15 residues. Germline CDR1 reads SGHNT; CDR2 reads YYREEE (reference sequence). The V gene lost 3 bases and the J gene lost 6 bases, with 17 bases spanning the gap. CDR3 nucleotides: TGTGCCAGCAGCTCCCCTGGACTTCACGCGGATACGCAGTATTTT. It is translated as CASSSPGLHADTQYF.

V gene TRBV19 combines with J gene TRBJ1-5; D gene ambiguous. Trimming stripped 3 bases from V and 7 bases from J, with 13 bases between. Germline V CDR1 and CDR2: LNHDA, SQIVND (reference sequence). The CDR3 totals 14 residues. CDR3 loop: CASSIGIGDQPQHF. Here the CDR3 DNA reads TGTGCCAGTAGTATCGGCATCGGCGACCAGCCCCAGCATTTT.

The genes are TRBV6-5 and TRBJ2-6; D gene ambiguous. CDR1 and CDR2 (germline): MNHEY, SVGAGI. This CDR3 spans 15 amino acids. V lost 5 bases to trimming and J lost 2 bases, with 10 bases between them. The CDR3 reads CASSRSWPGANVLTF. The CDR3 nucleotides are TGTGCCAGCAGTCGCAGTTGGCCTGGGGCCAACGTCCTGACTTTC.

The chain links TRBV6-1 to TRBJ1-1; D unresolved. The length of the CDR3 is 11 residues. Germline V gene sequence: CDR1 MNHNS, CDR2 SASEGT. Trimming took 8 bases from V and 8 from J, leaving 12 bases between them. The CDR3 here is CASRLRQEAFF. DNA for the CDR3: TGTGCCAGCCGGCTTAGACAAGAAGCTTTCTTT.

This clone appeared a few times. This chain connects TRBV9 to TRBJ2-7, with D possibly called TRBD1 or TRBD2 (6 bases each). Germline V gene lookup returns CDR1 SGDLS and CDR2 YYNGEE. V was shortened by 0 bases and J by 3 bases, with 10 bases between the two germline ends. The CDR3 sequence is 14 residues long. The CDR3 DNA reads as TGTGCCAGCAGCGTAGAAGGGGGGAACTACGAGCAGTACTTC. It encodes CASSVEGGNYEQYF.

CDR3 DNA: TGCGCCAGCAGGATCAACAGGGGCCCGAATTCACCCCTCCACTTT. Translating it yields CASRINRGPNSPLHF. The chain couples TRBV10-1 to TRBJ1-6; 7 nucleotides match TRBD1. V dropped 6 bases and J dropped 7; count of bases not matched to a gene: 9. The CDR3 consists of 15 residues. Germline V gene lookup returns CDR1 WNHNN and CDR2 SYGVQD (reference sequence).

In its sample, this clone was seen a few times. This chain joins TRBV2 and TRBJ2-7; D call uncertain. Germline lookup yields CDR1 SNHLY and CDR2 FYNNEI. The germline V and J ends were trimmed by 4 bases and 3 bases, with 1 base remaining between them. This CDR3 has 10 residues. The CDR3 DNA reads TGTGCCAGCAGTGTCTACGAGCAGTACTTC. Its translation is CASSVYEQYF.

The J gene is TRBJ1-5, the V gene TRBV30, with D unresolved. V lost 3 bases to trimming and J lost 3 bases, with 12 bases between them. The CDR3 consists of 14 residues. Germline loops: CDR1 GTSNPN, CDR2 SVGIG (reference sequence). CDR3 sequence: CAWSRGTVNQPQHF. CDR3 coding DNA: TGTGCCTGGAGCCGGGGAACGGTCAATCAGCCCCAGCATTTT. Together with reference TRBV30 and TRBJ1-5, the CDR3 gives the full variable domain: SQTIHQWPATLVQPVGSPLSLECTVEGTSNPNLYWYRQAAGRGLQLLFYSVGIGQISSEVPQNLSASRPQDRQFILSSKKLLLSDSGFYLCAWSRGTVNQPQHFGDGTRLSIL.

This chain connects TRBV6-1 to TRBJ2-3; D is ambiguous. V lost 2 bases and J 4 bases, leaving 4 bases between the germline ends. CDR1 is MNHNS, CDR2 SASEGT, per germline. The CDR3 is 12 residues long. CDR3 sequence reads: CASSETADTQYF. Written as DNA, the CDR3 is TGTGCCAGCAGTGAAACCGCAGATACGCAGTATTTT.

By share, this clone counts as medium-sized (0.01 to 0.1%). The sample has other DNA sequences that encode this CDR3 too. V gene TRBV2 combines with J gene TRBJ1-5; D remains ambiguous. Trimming took off 3 bases at V and 3 bases at J, with 6 bases between the two ends. Per germline, CDR1 SNHLY and CDR2 FYNNEI. This CDR3 is 13 amino acids long. CDR3 DNA: TGTGCCAGCAGTGAGAGGGCCAATCAGCCCCAGCATTTT. Its protein is CASSERANQPQHF.

On this clone itself: The junction does not match germline at one end; this may be a read error. CDR3 nucleotides: TGTGTCAGCAGCTTGGGGCTCCGCACAGATACGCAGTATTTT. Protein product: CVSSLGLRTDTQYF. The chain carries TRBV5-8 and TRBJ2-3; tentatively, D is TRBD1 (5 bases). Germline CDR1 SGHTS, CDR2 YDEGEE. The CDR3 extends over 14 amino acids.

The rearrangement joins TRBV10-3 to TRBJ1-3; perhaps TRBD1 as D (5 bases). Trimming took off 1 base at V and 1 base at J, with 14 bases between the two ends. This CDR3 comprises 17 residues. Germline V lookup: CDR1 ENHRY, CDR2 SYGVKD. CDR3 DNA: TGTGCCATCAGTGAGTTGTTGACAGTCCTTTCTGGAAACACCATATATTTT. This gives the protein CAISELLTVLSGNTIYF.

This clone has a single count. The chain uses TRBV28 and TRBJ1-1; no reliable D call. V shed 5 bases and J shed 7 bases, with 8 bases lying between them. In germline, CDR1 is MDHEN, CDR2 SYDVKM. The CDR3 totals 11 residues. The CDR3 region has the DNA TGTGCCAGCAGTCTGGGTCATGAAGCTTTCTTT. Translating it yields CASSLGHEAFF. Full variable domain (rest looked up from reference TRBV28 and TRBJ1-1): DVKVTQSSRYLVKRTGEKVFLECVQDMDHENMFWYRQDPGLGLRLIYFSYDVKMKEKGDIPEGYSVSREKKERFSLILESASTNQTSMYLCASSLGHEAFFGQGTRLTVV.

In this sample, this clone turned up a few times. The genes are TRBV29-1 and TRBJ2-7, with 10 bases identical to TRBD2. CDR1 and CDR2 (germline): SQVTM, ANQGSEA. CDR3 length equals 13 residues. The junction had 5 bases not matched to a gene; V was cut back by 3 bases and J by 6 bases. The CDR3 sequence: CSVDLAGESEQYF. The DNA for the CDR3 is TGCAGCGTTGACCTAGCGGGAGAGTCCGAGCAGTACTTC.

J is TRBJ1-4 and V is TRBV9, with D tentatively TRBD1 (6 bases). V lost 3 bases to trimming and J lost 11 bases, with 17 bases between them. Germline CDR1 is SGDLS and CDR2 is YYNGEE. The CDR3 covers 14 residues. This CDR3 reads CASSEDYTGRKLFF. In DNA form, the CDR3 reads TGTGCCAGCAGCGAGGATTATACAGGGAGGAAACTGTTTTTT.

The CDR3 bases are TGTGCCAGCAGCGGGAATTACGCCAGTACTGAAGCTTTCTTT. Translated: CASSGNYASTEAFF. The rearrangement joins TRBV6-5 to TRBJ1-1; D not certain. V lost 6 bases to trimming and J lost 5 bases, with 16 bases between them. CDR3 length: 14 residues. CDR1 and CDR2 from the germline V gene are MNHEY and SVGAGI.

By sample fraction, this clone is medium-sized. The J gene is TRBJ2-7, the V gene TRBV25-1; 9 nucleotides align to TRBD1. This CDR3 has 16 amino acids. Trimming cost V 6 bases and J 1 base; bases outside gene matches: 10. In germline, CDR1 is MGHDK, CDR2 SYGVNS. CDR3 DNA sequence: TGTGCCAGCAGGCTCAACAGGGGGCAAGGGTCCTACGAGCAGTACTTC. It encodes CASRLNRGQGSYEQYF.